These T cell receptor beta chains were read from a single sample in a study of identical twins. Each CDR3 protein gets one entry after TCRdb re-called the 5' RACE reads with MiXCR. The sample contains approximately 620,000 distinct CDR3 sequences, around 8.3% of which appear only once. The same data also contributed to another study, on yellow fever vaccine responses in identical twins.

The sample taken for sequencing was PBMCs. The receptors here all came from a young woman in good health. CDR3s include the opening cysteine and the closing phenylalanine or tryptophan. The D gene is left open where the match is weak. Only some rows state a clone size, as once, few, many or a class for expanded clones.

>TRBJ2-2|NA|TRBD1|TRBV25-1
TGTGCCAGCAGGAAAATTTTACAGGGGGCAAACACCGGGGAGCTGTTTTTT
CASRKILQGANTGELFF
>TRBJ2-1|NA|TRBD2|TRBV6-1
TGTGCCAGCACCCCGGGGACTAGCGGGTCGAGCTCCTACAATGAGCAGTTCTTC
CASTPGTSGSSSYNEQFF
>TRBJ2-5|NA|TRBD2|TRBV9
TGTGCCAGCAGCCCCAGACTAGCGAGGGAGACCCAGTACTTC
CASSPRLARETQYF
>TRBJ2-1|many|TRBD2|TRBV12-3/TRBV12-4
TGTGCCAGCAGTTCGCGGAGGGACTACCATCACAATGAGCAGTTCTTC
CASSSRRDYHHNEQFF
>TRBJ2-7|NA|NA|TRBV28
TGTGCCAGCAGGGAGCGGATTAGCTCCTACGAGCAGTACTTC
CASRERISSYEQYF
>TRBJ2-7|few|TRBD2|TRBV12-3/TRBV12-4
TGTGCCAGCAGCCTAGCGGGAGGGCCTCTCTGGTACGAGCAGTACTTC
CASSLAGGPLWYEQYF
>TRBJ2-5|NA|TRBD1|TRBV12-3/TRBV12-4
TGTGCCAGCAGTGGGACAGGGGACGGTGTAGAGACCCAGTACTTC
CASSGTGDGVETQYF
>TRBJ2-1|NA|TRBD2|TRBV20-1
TGCAGTGCTAGGACTAGCGGGGCTTACTCCTACAATGAGCAGTTCTTC
CSARTSGAYSYNEQFF
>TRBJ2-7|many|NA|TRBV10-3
TGTGCCATCAGTGAGTCTGTGGACGAGCAGTACTTC
CAISESVDEQYF
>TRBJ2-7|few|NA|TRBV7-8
TGTGCCAGCAGCTTAGAGATCGGAGGGGCAAACTACGAGCAGTACTTC
CASSLEIGGANYEQYF
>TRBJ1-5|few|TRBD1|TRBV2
TGTGCCAGCAGGCTACAGGGGGCTAGCAATCAGCCCCAGCATTTT
CASRLQGASNQPQHF